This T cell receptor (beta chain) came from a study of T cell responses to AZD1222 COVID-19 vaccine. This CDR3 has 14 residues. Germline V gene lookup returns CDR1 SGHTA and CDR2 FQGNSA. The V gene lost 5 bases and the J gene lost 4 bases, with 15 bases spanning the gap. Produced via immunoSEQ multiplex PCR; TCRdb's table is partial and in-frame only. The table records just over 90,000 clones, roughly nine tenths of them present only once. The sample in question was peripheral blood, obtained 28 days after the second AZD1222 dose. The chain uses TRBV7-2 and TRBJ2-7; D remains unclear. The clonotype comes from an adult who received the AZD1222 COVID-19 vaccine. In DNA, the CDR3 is TGTGCCAGCAGCCAACCGGGCACGATATACGAGCAGTACTTC. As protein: CASSQPGTIYEQYF.